This is a list of T cell receptor beta chains from one sample in a study of T cell responses to AZD1222 COVID-19 vaccine. Here immunoSEQ multiplex PCR was the method, and the copy in TCRdb shows in-frame clones only, minus some. The sample has some 94,000 clones; more than 80% are singletons. Sequencing was performed on peripheral blood, taken on day 0 of AZD1222 vaccination. The receptors originated from an adult in good health. The CDR3 runs from the conserved cysteine through the conserved F or W. D genes are given only for firm matches. Some rows mark clone size as missing; the rest say once, few, many or name a class of expanded clone.

d_call	j_call	v_call	clone_size	cdr3_length	cdr3_aa	cdr3_nt
TRBD1	TRBJ1-1	TRBV2	NA	12	CASSRDREDAFF	TGTGCCAGCAGCCGGGACAGGGAAGACGCTTTCTTT
TRBD2	TRBJ2-3	TRBV4-2	NA	18	CASSHQGTSGGRADTQYF	TGTGCCAGCAGCCACCAAGGGACTAGCGGGGGGCGGGCAGATACGCAGTATTTT
NA	TRBJ2-2	TRBV15	once	15	CATSRDRGYTGELFF	TGTGCCACCAGCAGAGATAGGGGATACACCGGGGAGCTGTTTTTT
NA	TRBJ2-7	TRBV6-5	NA	12	CASSYDRYEQYF	TGTGCCAGCAGTTATGACAGATACGAGCAGTACTTC
TRBD1	TRBJ2-5	TRBV28	once	15	CASSSDRGIMKTQYF	TGTGCCAGCAGTTCCGACAGGGGGATTATGAAGACCCAGTACTTC
NA	TRBJ1-1	TRBV19	NA	12	CASSPGVQEAFF	TGTGCCAGTAGCCCAGGGGTTCAAGAAGCTTTCTTT
NA	TRBJ1-6	TRBV25-1	NA	15	CASSNLPGMGSPLHF	TGTGCCAGCAGTAACCTACCGGGGATGGGTTCACCCCTCCACTTT
TRBD1	TRBJ2-1	TRBV6-4	NA	16	CASSDSIGTVNNEQFF	TGTGCCAGCAGTGACTCGATAGGGACAGTCAACAATGAGCAGTTCTTC
TRBD1	TRBJ1-1	TRBV4-1	few	15	CASSQEDRGIVEAFF	TGCGCCAGCAGCCAAGAAGACAGGGGGATTGTTGAAGCTTTCTTT
NA	TRBJ1-2	TRBV7-9	NA	15	CASSTPSGQTYGYTF	TGTGCCAGCAGCACCCCGTCAGGACAGACCTATGGCTACACCTTC
TRBD2	TRBJ2-2	TRBV18	once	15	CASSAGTTDTGELFF	TGTGCCAGCTCTGCCGGGACTACCGACACCGGGGAGCTGTTTTTT
NA	TRBJ2-2	TRBV30	once	13	CAWSVRSAGELFF	TGTGCCTGGAGTGTAAGGTCAGCCGGGGAGCTGTTTTTT
TRBD1	TRBJ1-1	TRBV18	NA	14	CASSLGQGRTEAFF	TGTGCCAGCTCACTGGGACAGGGGCGAACTGAAGCTTTCTTT
NA	TRBJ1-6	TRBV5-1	medium-sized	16	CASSLNSIRGNSPLHF	TGCGCCAGCAGCTTAAATTCGATAAGGGGTAATTCACCCCTCCACTTT
NA	TRBJ1-2	TRBV6-5	once	14	CASSYSTYLYGYTF	TGTGCCAGCAGTTACTCGACGTACCTCTATGGCTACACCTTC
NA	TRBJ2-3	TRBV3-1/TRBV3-2	NA	14	CASSQGRGPDTQYF	TGTGCCAGCAGCCAGGGGAGGGGGCCAGATACGCAGTATTTT
NA	TRBJ1-1	TRBV7-2	NA	14	CASSFAGLYTEAFF	TGTGCCAGCAGCTTCGCGGGTCTCTACACTGAAGCTTTCTTT
NA	TRBJ2-4	TRBV19	NA	16	CASMVSGEGAKNIQYF	TGTGCCAGTATGGTTTCCGGGGAAGGAGCCAAAAACATTCAGTACTTC
TRBD1	TRBJ1-1	TRBV2	NA	13	CASSGPGGTEAFF	TGTGCCAGCAGTGGACCAGGGGGTACTGAAGCTTTCTTT
NA	TRBJ1-3	TRBV9	NA	15	CASSATQGSGNTIYF	TGTGCCAGCAGCGCCACCCAGGGTTCTGGAAACACCATATATTTT
NA	TRBJ2-2	TRBV28	once	17	CASSLGKVKTNTGELFF	TGTGCCAGCAGTTTAGGGAAAGTGAAAACGAACACCGGGGAGCTGTTTTTT
TRBD2	TRBJ2-1	TRBV30	NA	15	CAWSVPGGSYNEQFF	TGTGCCTGGAGTGTACCGGGAGGGAGTTACAATGAGCAGTTCTTC
NA	TRBJ1-6	TRBV5-1	once	15	CASSLEGNYNSPLHF	TGCGCCAGCAGCTTGGAGGGCAACTATAATTCACCCCTCCACTTT
TRBD1	TRBJ2-7	TRBV28	once	14	CASTSGTALNKQYF	TGTGCCAGCACCTCCGGGACAGCACTTAACAAGCAGTACTTC